The text below deals with one T cell receptor beta chain. Antigen unknown. For every subset, genomic DNA was evenly distributed across several immunoSEQ plates. Each replicate PCR on the sorted subsets used 200 ng DNA (around 30,000 T cell genomes). Authors' data handling: ImmunoSEQ only sent back junction sequences with no quality scores, so filtering was done differently. The table came from immunoSEQ multiplex PCR; TCRdb's copy has only in-frame clones and leaves some out. D and trimming come from the DNA, and the V and J calls and clone size come from that table. The sample lists about 2.1 million clones, around 93% occurring once. The record originates from a study of shared clonotypes between healthy human individuals. General study findings and limits: Inspection by rarefaction showed sorted-subset sequencing to be incomplete despite large depth.

Germline CDR1 and CDR2: MNHEY and SVGAGI. Trimming took off 2 bases at V and 4 bases at J, with 5 bases between the two ends. The CDR3 sequence is 12 residues long. Naive CD8 cells, CD45RO-negative and positively selected for CCR7, excluded terminally differentiated effector memory CD45RA+ cells. The specimen sequenced was naive CD8+ T cells from PBMCs. The receptor was derived from a man aged 18 to 30 in good health. Some clones in this sample may be carry-over from other donors' samples. The chain is built from TRBV6-5 and TRBJ1-2; D ambiguous. Here the CDR3 reads CASSYRTYGYTF. Written as DNA, the CDR3 is TGTGCCAGCAGTTACCGAACCTATGGCTACACCTTC.